This T cell receptor (beta chain) was found in a study of blood T cell repertoires in COVID-19. Looking at the study overall: Acute and convalescent COVID-19 samples came from the United States, Italy and Spain. Sample material is recorded as cDNA or gDNA derived from T cells, B-cell-depleted T cells, or PBMCs.

CDR1 and CDR2 from the germline V gene are SGHKS and YYEKEE (reference sequence). The CDR3 is 14 amino acids. The V end was cut by 4 bases, the J end by 4 bases, with 14 bases between. In the original analysis: Estimated nucleated cell counts came from reference gene primer amplification. TCRdb's copy holds only in-frame clones and misses some; the assay was immunoSEQ multiplex PCR. The DNA was the basis for D and trimming; V, J and clone size are from that table. The profile shows around 100,000 clones, around 83% of them singletons. The material sequenced was peripheral blood. The chain couples TRBV5-5 to TRBJ1-2; D is perhaps TRBD1 (5 bases). The source is a man aged 35 to 55 with acute or convalescent COVID-19. CDR3 sequence (DNA): TGTGCCAGCAGCCCCGGGAGAGGGGCCTATGGCTACACCTTC. Amino acid sequence: CASSPGRGAYGYTF.